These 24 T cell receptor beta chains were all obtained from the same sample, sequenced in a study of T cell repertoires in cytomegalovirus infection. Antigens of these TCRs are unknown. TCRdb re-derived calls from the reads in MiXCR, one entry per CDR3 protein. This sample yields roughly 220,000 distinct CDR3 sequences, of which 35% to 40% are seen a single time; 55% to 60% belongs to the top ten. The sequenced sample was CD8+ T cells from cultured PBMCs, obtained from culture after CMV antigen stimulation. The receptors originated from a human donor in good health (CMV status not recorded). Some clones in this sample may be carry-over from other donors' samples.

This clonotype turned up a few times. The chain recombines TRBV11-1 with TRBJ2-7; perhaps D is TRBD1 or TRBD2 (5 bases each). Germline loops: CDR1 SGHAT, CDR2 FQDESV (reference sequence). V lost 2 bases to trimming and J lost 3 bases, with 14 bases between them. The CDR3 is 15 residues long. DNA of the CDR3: TGTGCCAGCAGCTTAAGTTTGGGGACCTACTACGAGCAGTACTTC. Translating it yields CASSLSLGTYYEQYF.

The CDR3 DNA reads TGTGCCAGCAGTTTATGGCAGGAGCAGTACTTC. Translation gives CASSLWQEQYF. This chain joins TRBV28 and TRBJ2-7, with D unclear. V lost 0 bases to trimming and J lost 7 bases, with 4 bases between them. This CDR3 is built from 11 residues. Per the germline V gene, CDR1 is MDHEN and CDR2 is SYDVKM.

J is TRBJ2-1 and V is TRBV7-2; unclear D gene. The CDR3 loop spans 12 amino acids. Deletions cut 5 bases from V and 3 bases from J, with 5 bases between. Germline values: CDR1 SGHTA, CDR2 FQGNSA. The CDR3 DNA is TGTGCCAGCAGCCGGGTCTACAATGAGCAGTTCTTC. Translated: CASSRVYNEQFF.

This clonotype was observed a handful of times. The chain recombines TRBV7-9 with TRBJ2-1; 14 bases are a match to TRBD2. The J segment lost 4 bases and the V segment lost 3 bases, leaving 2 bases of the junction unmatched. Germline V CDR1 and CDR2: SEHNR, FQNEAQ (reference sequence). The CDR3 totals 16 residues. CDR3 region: CASSLTSGRAYNEQFF. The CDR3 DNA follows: TGTGCCAGCAGCTTGACTAGCGGGAGGGCGTACAATGAGCAGTTCTTC.

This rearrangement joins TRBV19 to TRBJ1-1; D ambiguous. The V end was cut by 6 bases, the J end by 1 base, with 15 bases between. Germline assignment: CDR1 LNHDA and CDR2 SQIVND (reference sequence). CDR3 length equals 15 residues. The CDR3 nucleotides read TGTGCCAGTAGCACCCCGTCCGGGTGGAACACTGAAGCTTTCTTT. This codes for CASSTPSGWNTEAFF.

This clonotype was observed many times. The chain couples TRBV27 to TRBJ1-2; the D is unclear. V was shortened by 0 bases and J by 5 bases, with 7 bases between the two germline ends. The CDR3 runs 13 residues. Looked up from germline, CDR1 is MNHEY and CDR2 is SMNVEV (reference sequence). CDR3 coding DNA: TGTGCCAGCAGTTTATCATCCGATTATGGCTACACCTTC. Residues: CASSLSSDYGYTF.

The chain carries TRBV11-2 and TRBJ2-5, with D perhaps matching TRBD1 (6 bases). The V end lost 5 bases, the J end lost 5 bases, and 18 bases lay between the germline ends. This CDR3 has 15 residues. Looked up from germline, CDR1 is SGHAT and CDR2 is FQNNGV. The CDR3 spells CASSPLQGGWETQYF. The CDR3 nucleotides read TGTGCCAGCAGCCCCTTACAGGGCGGGTGGGAGACCCAGTACTTC.

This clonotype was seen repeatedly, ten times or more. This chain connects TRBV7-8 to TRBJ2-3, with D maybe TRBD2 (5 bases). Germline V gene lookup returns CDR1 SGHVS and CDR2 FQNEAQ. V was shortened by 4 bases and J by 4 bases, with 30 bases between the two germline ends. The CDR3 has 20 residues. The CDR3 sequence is CASSSIVKRLPDTGSDTQYF. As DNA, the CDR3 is TGTGCCAGCAGCTCAATAGTGAAGCGGCTGCCCGATACTGGCTCAGATACGCAGTATTTT.

The chain's CDR3 is CASSFSGTGLGVSTGELFF. DNA of the CDR3: TGTGCCAGCAGCTTTAGTGGTACGGGACTAGGAGTATCCACCGGGGAGCTGTTTTTT. The gene calls are TRBV7-6 and TRBJ2-2; 8 nucleotides agree with TRBD2. The junction had 16 bases not matched to a gene; V was cut back by 3 bases and J by 4 bases. The CDR3 sequence is 19 residues long. Looked up from germline, CDR1 is SGHVS and CDR2 is FNYEAQ.

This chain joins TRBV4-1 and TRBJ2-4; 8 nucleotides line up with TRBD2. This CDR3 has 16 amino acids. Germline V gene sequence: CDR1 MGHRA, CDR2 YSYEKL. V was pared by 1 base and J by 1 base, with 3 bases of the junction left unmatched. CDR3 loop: CASSQAGGGAKNIQYF. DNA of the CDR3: TGCGCCAGCAGCCAAGCGGGGGGGGGGGCCAAAAACATTCAGTACTTC.

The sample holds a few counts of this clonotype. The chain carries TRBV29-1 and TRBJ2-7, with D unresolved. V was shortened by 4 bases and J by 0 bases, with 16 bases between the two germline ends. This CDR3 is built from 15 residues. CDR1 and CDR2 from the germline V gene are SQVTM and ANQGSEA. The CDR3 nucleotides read TGCAGCGTTGCTGGCTCCCTGTTTAGCTCCTACGAGCAGTACTTC. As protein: CSVAGSLFSSYEQYF.

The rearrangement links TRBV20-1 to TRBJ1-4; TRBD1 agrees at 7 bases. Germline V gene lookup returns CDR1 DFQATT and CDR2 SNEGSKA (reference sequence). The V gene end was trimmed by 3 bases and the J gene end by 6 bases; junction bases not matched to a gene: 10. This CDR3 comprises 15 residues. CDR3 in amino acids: CSASDIDREDEKLFF. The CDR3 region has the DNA TGCAGTGCTAGTGACATCGACAGGGAGGATGAAAAACTGTTTTTT.

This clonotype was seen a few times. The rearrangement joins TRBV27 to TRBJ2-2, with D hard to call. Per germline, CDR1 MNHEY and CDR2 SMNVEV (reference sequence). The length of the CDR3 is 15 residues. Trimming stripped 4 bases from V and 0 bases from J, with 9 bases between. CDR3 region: CASSSRTANTGELFF. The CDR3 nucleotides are TGTGCCAGCAGTTCCCGGACGGCGAACACCGGGGAGCTGTTTTTT.

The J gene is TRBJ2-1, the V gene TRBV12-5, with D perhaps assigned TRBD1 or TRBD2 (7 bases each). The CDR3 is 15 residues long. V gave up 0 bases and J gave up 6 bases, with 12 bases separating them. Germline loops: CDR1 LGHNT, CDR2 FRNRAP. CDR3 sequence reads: CASGLVSRGGNEQFF. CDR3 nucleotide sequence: TGTGCTAGTGGTTTGGTTTCCAGGGGGGGCAATGAGCAGTTCTTC.

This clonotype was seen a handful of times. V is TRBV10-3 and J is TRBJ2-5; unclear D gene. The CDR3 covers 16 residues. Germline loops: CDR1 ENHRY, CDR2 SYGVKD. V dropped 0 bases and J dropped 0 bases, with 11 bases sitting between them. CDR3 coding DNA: TGTGCCATCAGTGAGTCGAGTCTACGGTACCAAGAGACCCAGTACTTC. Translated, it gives CAISESSLRYQETQYF.

The CDR3 here is CAWSSGASGRAADTQYF. DNA of the CDR3: TGTGCCTGGAGTTCTGGGGCTAGCGGGAGGGCAGCAGATACGCAGTATTTT. The rearrangement uses TRBV30 and TRBJ2-3; 12 bases match TRBD2. This CDR3 is built from 17 residues. Germline lookup yields CDR1 GTSNPN and CDR2 SVGIG (reference sequence). Losses at the gene ends were 2 bases for V and 4 bases for J; bases not matched to a gene: 10.

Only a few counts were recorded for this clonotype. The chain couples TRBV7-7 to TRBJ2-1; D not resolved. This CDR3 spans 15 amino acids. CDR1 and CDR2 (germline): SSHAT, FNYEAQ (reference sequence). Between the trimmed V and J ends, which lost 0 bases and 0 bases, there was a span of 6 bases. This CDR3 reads CASSLAIDSYNEQFF. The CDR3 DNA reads TGTGCCAGCAGCTTAGCAATAGACTCCTACAATGAGCAGTTCTTC.

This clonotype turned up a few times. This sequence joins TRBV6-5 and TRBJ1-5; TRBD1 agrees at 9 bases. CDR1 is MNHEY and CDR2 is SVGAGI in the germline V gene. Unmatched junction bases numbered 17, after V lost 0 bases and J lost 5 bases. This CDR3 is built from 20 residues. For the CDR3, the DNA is TGTGCCAGCAGTTACTCCCGGGGGACAGGGCTACTTAACCCCCATCAGCCCCAGCATTTT. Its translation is CASSYSRGTGLLNPHQPQHF.

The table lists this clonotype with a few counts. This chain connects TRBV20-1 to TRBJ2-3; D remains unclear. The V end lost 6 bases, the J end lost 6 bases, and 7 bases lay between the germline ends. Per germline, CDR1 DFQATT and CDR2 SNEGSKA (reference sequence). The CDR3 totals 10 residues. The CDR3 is CSAGPDTQYF. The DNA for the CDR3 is TGCAGTGCCGGCCCTGATACGCAGTATTTT.

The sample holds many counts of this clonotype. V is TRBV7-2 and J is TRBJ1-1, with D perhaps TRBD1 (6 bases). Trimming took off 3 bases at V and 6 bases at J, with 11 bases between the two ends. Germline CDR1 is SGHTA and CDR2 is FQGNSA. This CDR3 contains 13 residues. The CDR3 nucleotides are TGTGCCAGCAGCTTGGTTACAGGGTCTGAAGCTTTCTTT. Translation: CASSLVTGSEAFF.

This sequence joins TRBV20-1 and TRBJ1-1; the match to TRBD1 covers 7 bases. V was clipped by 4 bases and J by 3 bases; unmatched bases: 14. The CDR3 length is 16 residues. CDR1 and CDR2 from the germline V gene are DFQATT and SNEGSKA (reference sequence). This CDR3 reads CSAINRGYRLDTEAFF. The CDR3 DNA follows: TGCAGTGCTATCAACAGGGGTTACAGGTTGGACACTGAAGCTTTCTTT.

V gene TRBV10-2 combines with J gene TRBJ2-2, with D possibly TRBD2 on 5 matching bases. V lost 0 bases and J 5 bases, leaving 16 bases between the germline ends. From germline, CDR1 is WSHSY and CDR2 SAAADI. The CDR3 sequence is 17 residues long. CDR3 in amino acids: CASSESTISRRTGELFF. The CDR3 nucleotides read TGCGCCAGCAGTGAGTCGACAATATCCCGGAGGACCGGGGAGCTGTTTTTT.

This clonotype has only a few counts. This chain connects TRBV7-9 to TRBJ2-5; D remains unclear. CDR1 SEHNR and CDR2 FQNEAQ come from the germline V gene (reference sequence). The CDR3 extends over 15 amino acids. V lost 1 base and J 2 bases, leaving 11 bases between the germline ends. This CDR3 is CASSLETSLQETQYF. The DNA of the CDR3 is TGTGCCAGCAGCTTAGAGACCTCTTTACAAGAGACCCAGTACTTC.

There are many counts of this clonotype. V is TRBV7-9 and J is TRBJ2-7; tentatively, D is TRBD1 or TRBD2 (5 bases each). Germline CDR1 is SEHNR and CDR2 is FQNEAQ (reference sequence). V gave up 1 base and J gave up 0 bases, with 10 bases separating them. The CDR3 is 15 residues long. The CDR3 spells CASSLVEDISYEQYF. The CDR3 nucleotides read TGTGCCAGCAGCTTAGTGGAGGACATCTCCTACGAGCAGTACTTC.